Listed below are T cell receptor beta chains from one sample, sequenced in a study of blood T cell repertoires in COVID-19. Here immunoSEQ multiplex PCR was the method, and the copy in TCRdb shows in-frame clones only, minus some. Of about 160,000 clones listed, about four fifths are singletons. Sequenced: PBMCs or T cells enriched from blood (not recorded which). The receptors here all came from a woman aged 55-70 years who had recovered from COVID-19. CDR3s include the opening cysteine and the closing phenylalanine or tryptophan. D genes are given only for firm matches. Size is stated for part of the rows, as once, few or many counts, or as a class when the clone is expanded.

D	V	J	size	DNA	CDR3
TRBD1	TRBV25-1	TRBJ1-2	few	TGTGCCAGCAGTGAAAACACGGACAGGGGATATGGCTACACCTTC	CASSENTDRGYGYTF
.	TRBV5-1	TRBJ2-1	.	TGCGCCAGCAGCTTGGGCAGGGACAATGAGCAGTTCTTC	CASSLGRDNEQFF
TRBD2	TRBV13	TRBJ2-1	.	TGTGCCAGCAGCTTAGTGGGACTACCTTTAAGGAATGAGCAGTTCTTC	CASSLVGLPLRNEQFF
.	TRBV6-5	TRBJ1-1	.	TGTGCCAGCAGTTCCGACATCGGAATGGCTTTCTTT	CASSSDIGMAFF
.	TRBV6-5	TRBJ1-5	.	TGTGCCAGCGACAGCTACAATCAGCCCCAGCATTTT	CASDSYNQPQHF
.	TRBV10-1	TRBJ2-2	once	TGCGCCAGCAGTGAGGGGGGGAGCTCCGGGGAGCTGTTTTTT	CASSEGGSSGELFF
TRBD2	TRBV6-6	TRBJ2-1	.	TGTGCCAGCAGCTCCAGGACTAGCGGGAACAATGAGCAGTTCTTC	CASSSRTSGNNEQFF
.	TRBV10-3	TRBJ1-5	.	TGTGCCATCAGTGAGCAGCTTCAGGGGCAGCCCCAGCATTTT	CAISEQLQGQPQHF
TRBD2	TRBV6-1	TRBJ2-3	.	TGTGCCAGCAGTGTCGGGACTAGCGGTACCACAGATACGCAGTATTTT	CASSVGTSGTTDTQYF
.	TRBV4-1	TRBJ2-1	.	TGCGCCAGCAGCCTTCCACAGGGCGGCGATGAGCAGTTCTTC	CASSLPQGGDEQFF
TRBD1	TRBV27	TRBJ1-5	.	TGTGCCAGCAGTTTACAGGGGGGACAGCCCCAGCATTTT	CASSLQGGQPQHF
TRBD1	TRBV18	TRBJ2-1	.	TGTGCCAGCTCAAGGGGGCTCGGTGAGCAGTTCTTC	CASSRGLGEQFF
.	TRBV5-1	TRBJ1-4	.	TGCGCCAGGCAGGGTATTAATGAAAAACTGTTTTTT	CARQGINEKLFF
TRBD2	TRBV5-4	TRBJ2-3	few	TGTGCCAGCAGTTTCGGACTAGCGGTTAGCACAGATACGCAGTATTTT	CASSFGLAVSTDTQYF
TRBD1	TRBV7-9	TRBJ2-5	.	TGTGCCAGCAGCATTCGGGGACAGTACAAAGAGACCCAGTACTTC	CASSIRGQYKETQYF
.	TRBV29-1	TRBJ1-1	.	TGCAGCGTTGCCCAGCCTGGAGAGAACACTGAAGCTTTCTTT	CSVAQPGENTEAFF
TRBD1	TRBV30	TRBJ2-6	.	TGTGCCTGGGTGGGACAGGGGGCTTTCGGGGCCAACGTCCTGACTTTC	CAWVGQGAFGANVLTF
TRBD1	TRBV10-3	TRBJ1-1	once	TGTGCCATCAGTGTTCGACAGGGGCGTGAGGAAGCTTTCTTT	CAISVRQGREEAFF